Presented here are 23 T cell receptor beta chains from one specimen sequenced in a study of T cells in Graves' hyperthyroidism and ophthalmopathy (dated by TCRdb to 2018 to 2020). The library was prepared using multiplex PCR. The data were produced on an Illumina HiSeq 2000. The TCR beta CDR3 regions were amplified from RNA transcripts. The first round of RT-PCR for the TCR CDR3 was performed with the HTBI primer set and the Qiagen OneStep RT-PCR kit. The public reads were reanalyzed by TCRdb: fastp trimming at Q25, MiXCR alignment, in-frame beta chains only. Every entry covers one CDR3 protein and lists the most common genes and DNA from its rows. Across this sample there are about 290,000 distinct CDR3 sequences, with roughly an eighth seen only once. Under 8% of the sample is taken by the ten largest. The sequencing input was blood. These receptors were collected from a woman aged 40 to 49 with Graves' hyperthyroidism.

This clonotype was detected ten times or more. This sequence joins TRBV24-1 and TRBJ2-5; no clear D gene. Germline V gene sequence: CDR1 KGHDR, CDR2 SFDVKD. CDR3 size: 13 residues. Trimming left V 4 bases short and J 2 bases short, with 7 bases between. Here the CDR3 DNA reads TGTGCCACCAGTGAAGACTCACAAGAGACCCAGTACTTC. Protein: CATSEDSQETQYF.

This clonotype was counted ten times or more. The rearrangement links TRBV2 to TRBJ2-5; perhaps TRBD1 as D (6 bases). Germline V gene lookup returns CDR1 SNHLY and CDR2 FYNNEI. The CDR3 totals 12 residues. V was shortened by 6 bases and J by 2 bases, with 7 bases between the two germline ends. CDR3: CASSTGQETQYF. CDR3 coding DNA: TGTGCCAGCAGCACAGGGCAAGAGACCCAGTACTTC.

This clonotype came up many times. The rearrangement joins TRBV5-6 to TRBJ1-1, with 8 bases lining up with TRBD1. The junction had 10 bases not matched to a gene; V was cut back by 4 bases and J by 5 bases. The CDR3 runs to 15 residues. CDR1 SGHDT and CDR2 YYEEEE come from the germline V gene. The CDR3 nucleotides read TGTGCCAGCAGCGACCTAGGACAGGGTGGGACTGAAGCTTTCTTT. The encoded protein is CASSDLGQGGTEAFF. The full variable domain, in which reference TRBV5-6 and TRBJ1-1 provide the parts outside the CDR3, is DAGVTQSPTHLIKTRGQQVTLRCSPKSGHDTVSWYQQALGQGPQFIFQYYEEEERQRGNFPDRFSGHQFPNYSSELNVNALLLGDSALYLCASSDLGQGGTEAFFGQGTRLTVV.

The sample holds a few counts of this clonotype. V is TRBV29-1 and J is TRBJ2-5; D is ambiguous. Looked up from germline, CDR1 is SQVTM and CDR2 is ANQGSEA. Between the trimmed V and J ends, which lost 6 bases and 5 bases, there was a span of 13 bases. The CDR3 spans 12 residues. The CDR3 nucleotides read TGCAGCGTGGGCCGGAGTGGGGAGACCCAGTACTTC. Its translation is CSVGRSGETQYF.

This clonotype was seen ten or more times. The CDR3 is CASSLGRFSGGTDTQYF. CDR3 bases: TGTGCCAGCAGCTTAGGTCGGTTTAGCGGGGGCACAGATACGCAGTATTTT. The V call is TRBV7-2, the J call TRBJ2-3, with 8 positions matching TRBD2. There are 17 residues in the CDR3. Germline V gene sequence: CDR1 SGHTA, CDR2 FQGNSA. V lost 1 base to trimming and J lost 1 base; unmatched junction nucleotides: 7. The whole variable domain, filled in from reference TRBV7-2 and TRBJ2-3, reads GAGVSQSPSNKVTEKGKDVELRCDPISGHTALYWYRQSLGQGLEFLIYFQGNSAPDKSGLPSDRFSAERTGGSVSTLTIQRTQQEDSAVYLCASSLGRFSGGTDTQYFGPGTRLTVL.

The CDR3 spells CASQRGQGGGYTF. The CDR3 DNA is TGTGCCAGCCAAAGAGGACAGGGGGGTGGCTACACCTTC. This chain links TRBV6-1 with TRBJ1-2; 10 bases line up with TRBD1. The CDR3 has 13 amino acids. V shed 8 bases, J shed 7 bases, and the junction held 7 bases outside the gene matches. CDR1 and CDR2 (germline): MNHNS, SASEGT.

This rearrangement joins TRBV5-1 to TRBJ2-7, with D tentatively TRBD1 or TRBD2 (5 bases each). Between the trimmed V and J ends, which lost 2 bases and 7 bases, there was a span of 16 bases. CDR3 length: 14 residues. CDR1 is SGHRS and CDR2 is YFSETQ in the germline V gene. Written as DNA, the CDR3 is TGCGCCAGCAGCTTCGGGACCACTATACAGGAGCAGTACTTC. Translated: CASSFGTTIQEQYF.

In DNA, the CDR3 is TGTGCCAGCAGTTTACAGGGCCAGGGATACGAGCAGTACTTC. Amino acid sequence: CASSLQGQGYEQYF. The genes are TRBV12-3 or TRBV12-4 and TRBJ2-7, with a weak D call TRBD1 (5 bases). Deletions cut 2 bases from V and 4 bases from J, with 12 bases between. This CDR3 spans 14 amino acids.

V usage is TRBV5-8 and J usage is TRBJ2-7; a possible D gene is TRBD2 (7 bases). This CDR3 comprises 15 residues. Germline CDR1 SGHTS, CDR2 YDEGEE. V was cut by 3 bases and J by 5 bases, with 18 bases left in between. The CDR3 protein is CASSWGGGIQDEQYF. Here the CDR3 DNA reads TGTGCCAGCAGCTGGGGAGGGGGTATTCAGGACGAGCAGTACTTC.

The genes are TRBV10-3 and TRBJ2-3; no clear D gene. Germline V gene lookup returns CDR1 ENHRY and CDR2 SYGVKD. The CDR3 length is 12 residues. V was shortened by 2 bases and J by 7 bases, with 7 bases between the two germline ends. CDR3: CAISEDGYTQYF. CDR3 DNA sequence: TGTGCCATCAGTGAGGACGGTTATACGCAGTATTTT.

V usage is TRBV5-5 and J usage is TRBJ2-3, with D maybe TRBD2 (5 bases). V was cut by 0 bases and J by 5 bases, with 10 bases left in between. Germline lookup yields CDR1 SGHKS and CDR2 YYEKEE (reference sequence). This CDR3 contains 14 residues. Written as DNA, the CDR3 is TGTGCCAGCAGCTTGGTCGGCGCGGGAGATACGCAGTATTTT. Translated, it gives CASSLVGAGDTQYF. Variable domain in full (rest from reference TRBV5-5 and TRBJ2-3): DAGVTQSPTHLIKTRGQQVTLRCSPISGHKSVSWYQQVLGQGPQFIFQYYEKEERGRGNFPDRFSARQFPNYSSELNVNALLLGDSALYLCASSLVGAGDTQYFGPGTRLTVL.

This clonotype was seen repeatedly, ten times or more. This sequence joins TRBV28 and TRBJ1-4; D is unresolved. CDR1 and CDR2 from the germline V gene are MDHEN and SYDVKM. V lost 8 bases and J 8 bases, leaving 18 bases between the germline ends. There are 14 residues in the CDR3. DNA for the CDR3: TGTGCCAGCCGCCACCCAACCCTAAGGGAAAAACTGTTTTTT. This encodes CASRHPTLREKLFF.

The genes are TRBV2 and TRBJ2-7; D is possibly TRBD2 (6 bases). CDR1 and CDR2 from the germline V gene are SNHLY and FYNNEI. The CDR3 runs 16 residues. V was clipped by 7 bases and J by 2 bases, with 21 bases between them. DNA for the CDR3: TGTGCCAGCAAAGTGGAGAGACTAGTGACGCCCTACGAGCAGTACTTC. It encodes CASKVERLVTPYEQYF.

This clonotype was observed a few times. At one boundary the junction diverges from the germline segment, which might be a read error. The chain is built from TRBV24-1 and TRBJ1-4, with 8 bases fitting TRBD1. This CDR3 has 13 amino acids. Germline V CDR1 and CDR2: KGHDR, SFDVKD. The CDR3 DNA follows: TGTGCCACCAGTGATCCACAGGGGGGAAAAGTGTTTTTT. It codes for CATSDPQGGKVFF.

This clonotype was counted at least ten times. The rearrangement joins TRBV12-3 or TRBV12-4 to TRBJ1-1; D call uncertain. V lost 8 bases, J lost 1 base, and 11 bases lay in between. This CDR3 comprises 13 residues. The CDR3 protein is CASSLAGNTEAFF. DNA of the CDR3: TGTGCCAGCTCCTTGGCAGGGAACACTGAAGCTTTCTTT.

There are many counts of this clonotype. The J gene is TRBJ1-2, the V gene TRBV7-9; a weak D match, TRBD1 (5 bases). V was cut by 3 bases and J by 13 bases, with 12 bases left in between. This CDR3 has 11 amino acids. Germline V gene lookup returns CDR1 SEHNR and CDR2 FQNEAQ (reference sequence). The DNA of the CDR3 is TGTGCCAGCAGCTTCTATCAGGGATTCACCTTC. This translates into CASSFYQGFTF.

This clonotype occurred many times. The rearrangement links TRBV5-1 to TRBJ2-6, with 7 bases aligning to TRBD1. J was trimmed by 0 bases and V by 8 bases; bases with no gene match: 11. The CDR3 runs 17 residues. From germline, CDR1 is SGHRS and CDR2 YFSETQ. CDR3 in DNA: TGCGCCAGTACCTCGGGACAGACCTACTCTGGGGCCAACGTCCTGACTTTC. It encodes CASTSGQTYSGANVLTF.

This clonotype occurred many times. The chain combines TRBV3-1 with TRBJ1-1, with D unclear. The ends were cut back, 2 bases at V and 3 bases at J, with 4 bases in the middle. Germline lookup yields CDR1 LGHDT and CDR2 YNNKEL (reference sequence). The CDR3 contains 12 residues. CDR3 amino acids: CASSQWDTEAFF. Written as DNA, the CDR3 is TGTGCCAGCAGCCAATGGGACACTGAAGCTTTCTTT. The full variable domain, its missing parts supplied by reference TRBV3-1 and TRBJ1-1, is DTAVSQTPKYLVTQMGNDKSIKCEQNLGHDTMYWYKQDSKKFLKIMFSYNNKELIINETVPNRFSPKSPDKAHLNLHINSLELGDSAVYFCASSQWDTEAFFGQGTRLTVV.

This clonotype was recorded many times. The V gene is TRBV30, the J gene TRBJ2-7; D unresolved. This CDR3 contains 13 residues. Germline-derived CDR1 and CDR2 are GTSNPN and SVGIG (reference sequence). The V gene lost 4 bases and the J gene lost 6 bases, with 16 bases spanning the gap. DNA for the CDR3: TGTGCCTGGAAAAGGGCTACCCTTCGCGAGCAGTACTTC. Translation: CAWKRATLREQYF.

The CDR3 region has the DNA TGTGCCAGCAGTCGCAGGGGGGGGCTTGACAATGAGCAGTTCTTC. It codes for CASSRRGGLDNEQFF. The chain joins TRBV6-1 to TRBJ2-1, with D perhaps being TRBD1 or TRBD2 (7 bases each). The germline CDR1 and CDR2 sequences are MNHNS and SASEGT. The CDR3 covers 15 residues. With 5 bases removed from V and 5 bases from J, the gap between germline ends came to 16 bases.

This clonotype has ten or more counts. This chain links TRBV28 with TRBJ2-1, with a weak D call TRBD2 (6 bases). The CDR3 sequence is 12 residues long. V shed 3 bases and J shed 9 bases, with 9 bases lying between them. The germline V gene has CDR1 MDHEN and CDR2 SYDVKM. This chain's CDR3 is CASSLAGSEQFF. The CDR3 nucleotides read TGTGCCAGCAGTTTGGCGGGGAGTGAGCAGTTCTTC.

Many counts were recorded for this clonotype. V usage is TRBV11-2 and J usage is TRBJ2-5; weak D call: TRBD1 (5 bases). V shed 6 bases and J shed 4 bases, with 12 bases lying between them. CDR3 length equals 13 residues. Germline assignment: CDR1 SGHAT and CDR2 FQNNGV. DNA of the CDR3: TGTGCCAGCAGTAGACAGCCCCTAGAGACCCAGTACTTC. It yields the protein CASSRQPLETQYF. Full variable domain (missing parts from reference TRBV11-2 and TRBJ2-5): EAGVAQSPRYKIIEKRQSVAFWCNPISGHATLYWYQQILGQGPKLLIQFQNNGVVDDSQLPKDRFSAERLKGVDSTLKIQPAKLEDSAVYLCASSRQPLETQYFGPGTRLLVL.

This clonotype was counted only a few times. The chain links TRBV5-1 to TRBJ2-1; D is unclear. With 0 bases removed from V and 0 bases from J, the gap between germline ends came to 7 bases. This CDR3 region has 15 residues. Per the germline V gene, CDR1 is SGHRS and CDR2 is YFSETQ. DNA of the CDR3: TGCGCCAGCAGCTTGGGCGGAATCTCCTACAATGAGCAGTTCTTC. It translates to CASSLGGISYNEQFF.